This T cell receptor (beta chain) derives from a study of beta chain features in type 1 diabetes. The investigators reverse transcribed all of the isolated RNA, so they sequenced expressed TCRB transcripts. Produced via immunoSEQ multiplex PCR; TCRdb's table is partial and in-frame only. The top ten hold 1% of the sample, which has around 300,000 clones, 7.5% to 9.5% seen once. V lost 3 bases and J lost 0, with 7 bases in between. Germline CDR1 is SGDLS and CDR2 is YYNGEE. This CDR3 is built from 14 residues. Sequenced material: central memory CD4+ T cells from blood. This TCR was recovered from a woman aged 18 to 35 in good health. V usage is TRBV9 and J usage is TRBJ1-3; no reliable D call. The CDR3 nucleotides read TGTGCCAGCAGCGATCAGAGCTCTGGAAACACCATATATTTT. Residues: CASSDQSSGNTIYF.